The 5 T cell receptor beta chains below all came from one sample that was sequenced in a study of blood T cell repertoires in COVID-19. Sequenced by immunoSEQ multiplex PCR; TCRdb stores in-frame clones only, minus some. The table lists 200,000 to 250,000 clones, 80% to 90% of them singletons. Source material: peripheral blood. These TCRs come from a man aged 45-65 years with active or convalescent COVID-19.

The chain combines TRBV28 with TRBJ2-7; 8 nucleotides line up with TRBD2. Unmatched junction bases numbered 9, after V lost 5 bases and J lost 3 bases. The CDR3 has 15 amino acids. Germline-derived CDR1 and CDR2 are MDHEN and SYDVKM. The CDR3 DNA is TGTGCCAGCAGTGACGCGGGGGGCCTGTACTACGAGCAGTACGTC. This sequence encodes CASSDAGGLYYEQYV.

The chain employs TRBV9 and TRBJ2-6; D remains ambiguous. Germline CDR1 and CDR2: SGDLS and YYNGEE. Trimming removed 4 bases at V and 0 bases at J, with 11 bases between. This CDR3 is 16 amino acids long. CDR3 DNA: TGTGCCAGCAGCCCCTCCGGGTCCTCTGGGGCCAACGTCCTGACTTTC. Translating it yields CASSPSGSSGANVLTF.

This clone appeared once. The chain carries TRBV18 and TRBJ2-2, with D possibly being TRBD1 (6 bases). CDR1 and CDR2 (germline): KGHSH, LQKENI. CDR3 length equals 15 residues. The ends were cut back, 2 bases at V and 5 bases at J, with 12 bases in the middle. The CDR3 region is CASSPGLTGTGELFF. In DNA form, the CDR3 reads TGTGCCAGCTCACCAGGTCTGACAGGTACCGGGGAGCTGTTTTTT.

The genes are TRBV30 and TRBJ2-1; D unresolved. The V end lost 5 bases, the J end lost 5 bases, and 25 bases lay between the germline ends. Germline V gene lookup returns CDR1 GTSNPN and CDR2 SVGIG (reference sequence). CDR3 length equals 17 residues. CDR3 nucleotides: TGTGCCTGGGCCCCCACCAGTCAGCCGACTCATCACAATGAGCAGTTCTTC. Translation: CAWAPTSQPTHHNEQFF.

The chain has TRBV7-2 and TRBJ2-7, with 8 bases aligning to TRBD1. V lost 5 bases to trimming and J lost 4 bases; unmatched junction nucleotides: 7. The CDR3 contains 14 residues. The germline V gene has CDR1 SGHTA and CDR2 FQGNSA. The CDR3 DNA is TGTGCCAGCAGCCCGGACAGGGCAAGGTACGAGCAGTACGTC. Its translation is CASSPDRARYEQYV.